The 17 T cell receptor beta chains reported below all come from one sample, sequenced in a study of cytomegalovirus exposure and HLA in healthy donors. Use of 60 Vbeta and 13 Jbeta primers characterized the PCR. Profiled with immunoSEQ multiplex PCR; TCRdb holds only in-frame clones, not every one. The sample records 40,000 to 50,000 clones, approximately 70% being singletons. Specimen: PBMCs. The receptors stem from a man younger than 45 in good health and CMV-seronegative.

V gene TRBV6-6 combines with J gene TRBJ1-3; 10 bases are shared with TRBD1. V shed 6 bases, J shed 2 bases, and the junction held 4 bases outside the gene matches. Germline CDR1 and CDR2: MNHNY and SVGAGI (reference sequence). CDR3 length: 15 residues. CDR3 protein: CASRVGQGTGNTIYF. The CDR3 DNA reads TGTGCCAGCAGGGTGGGACAGGGGACTGGAAACACCATATATTTT.

The rearrangement joins TRBV7-8 to TRBJ2-3, with 8 bases aligning to TRBD2. Trimming at V came to 2 bases and at J to 2 bases, leaving 9 bases not matched to a gene. Germline CDR1 reads SGHVS; CDR2 reads FQNEAQ. The CDR3 runs to 17 residues. Written as DNA, the CDR3 is TGTGCCAGCAGCTTAATCTTCCTAGCGGGTACCACAGATACGCAGTATTTT. It encodes CASSLIFLAGTTDTQYF.

The CDR3 protein is CASSLLGDEQFF. CDR3 nucleotide sequence: TGTGCCAGCAGCTTGCTGGGCGATGAGCAGTTCTTC. The V call is TRBV5-6, the J call TRBJ2-1; D gene ambiguous. Trimming took off 1 base at V and 8 bases at J, with 7 bases between the two ends. Germline values: CDR1 SGHDT, CDR2 YYEEEE. The CDR3 totals 12 residues.

In the case of this clone: Other DNA sequences in the same sample also yield this CDR3. The V gene is TRBV7-9, the J gene TRBJ1-2, with a possible D match to TRBD1 (5 bases). V lost 3 bases and J lost 2, with 10 bases in between. CDR1 and CDR2 (germline): SEHNR, FQNEAQ (reference sequence). The length of the CDR3 is 14 residues. The CDR3 loop is CASSLASGNYGYTF. CDR3 nucleotides: TGTGCCAGCAGCTTGGCTTCAGGGAACTATGGCTACACCTTC.

Only a few counts were recorded for this clone. The gene calls are TRBV10-3 and TRBJ1-5; D is undetermined. V lost 5 bases, J lost 7 bases, and 15 bases lay in between. The germline V gene encodes CDR1 ENHRY and CDR2 SYGVKD. There are 14 residues in the CDR3. The CDR3 DNA reads TGTGCCATCAGTCCGGGTTGGGAGGCCCAGCCCCAGCATTTT. It codes for CAISPGWEAQPQHF.

The chain carries TRBV27 and TRBJ2-7; D perhaps matches TRBD1 (6 bases). Trimming removed 3 bases from V and 2 bases from J, with 17 bases in between. CDR3 length: 16 amino acids. Germline loops: CDR1 MNHEY, CDR2 SMNVEV (reference sequence). CDR3 sequence: CASSFSTGTYTYEQYF. As DNA, the CDR3 is TGTGCCAGCAGTTTCTCTACCGGGACATACACCTACGAGCAGTACTTC.

The genes are TRBV9 and TRBJ2-7; 8 bases agree with TRBD1. Trimming took 3 bases from V and 3 from J; bases not matched to a gene: 5. The CDR3 length is 14 residues. The germline V gene encodes CDR1 SGDLS and CDR2 YYNGEE. For the CDR3, the DNA is TGTGCCAGCAGCGGAGACAGGGGAGTCTACGAGCAGTACTTC. It encodes CASSGDRGVYEQYF.

The V and J genes are TRBV2 and TRBJ2-5, with 11 bases lining up with TRBD2. The CDR3 totals 15 residues. CDR1 is SNHLY, CDR2 FYNNEI, per germline. Unmatched junction bases numbered 8, after V lost 6 bases and J lost 5 bases. CDR3 in amino acids: CASRVGTSGGETQYF. The CDR3 DNA is TGTGCCAGCAGGGTCGGGACTAGCGGTGGGGAGACCCAGTACTTC.

This rearrangement joins TRBV6-5 to TRBJ2-1; D might be TRBD1 (6 bases). Trimming shortened V by 5 bases and J by 5 bases, and 16 bases separated the two germline ends. From germline, CDR1 is MNHEY and CDR2 SVGAGI. This CDR3 region has 15 residues. The CDR3 DNA reads TGTGCCAGCAGTACCCCAGGGGTTTTCGACAATGAGCAGTTCTTC. Amino acids: CASSTPGVFDNEQFF.

The rearrangement links TRBV15 to TRBJ1-1; 7 nucleotides line up with TRBD1. There are 14 residues in the CDR3. J lost 10 bases, V lost 4 bases, and 12 bases had no gene match. Germline CDR1 is LNHNV and CDR2 is YYDKDF (reference sequence). The DNA for the CDR3 is TGTGCCACCAGCATCTCTGCCCAGGGGGACGGAGCTTTCTTT. Protein: CATSISAQGDGAFF.

To note about this clone: Here the CDR3 omits its conserved ending phenylalanine or tryptophan, so a read error is the likely source. The chain recombines TRBV6-5 with TRBJ2-3; D perhaps matches TRBD1 (5 bases). Germline values: CDR1 MNHEY, CDR2 SVGAGI. The CDR3 spans 16 residues. Trimming removed 4 bases at V and 0 bases at J, with 14 bases between. The CDR3 DNA is TGTGCCAGCAGTTTTCTACCCTGGACAAGCACAGATACGCAGTATGTT. Its translation is CASSFLPWTSTDTQYV.

V gene TRBV5-3 combines with J gene TRBJ2-1; D not certain. TRBV5-3 is assigned to the ORF class and has an uncertain function. This CDR3 spans 10 amino acids. The ends were cut back, 2 bases at V and 10 bases at J, with 4 bases in the middle. CDR3 coding DNA: TGTGCCAGAAGCTTCTCCGAGCAGTTCTTC. Translated, it gives CARSFSEQFF.

V is TRBV4-1 and J is TRBJ1-2; D unclear. This CDR3 spans 13 amino acids. V was clipped by 1 base and J by 3 bases, with 6 bases between them. The germline CDR1 and CDR2 sequences are MGHRA and YSYEKL. CDR3 sequence: CASSQGADYGYTF. CDR3 coding DNA: TGCGCCAGCAGCCAAGGGGCTGACTATGGCTACACCTTC.

This rearrangement joins TRBV5-6 to TRBJ1-1; D remains ambiguous. The V and J ends lost 3 bases and 4 bases respectively, with 13 bases between them. CDR1 and CDR2 (germline): SGHDT, YYEEEE. CDR3 size: 14 residues. The DNA of the CDR3 is TGTGCCAGCAGCTCAAGGACTCTGGGCACTGAAGCTTTCTTT. The encoded protein is CASSSRTLGTEAFF.

The chain links TRBV7-9 to TRBJ2-2; D perhaps matches TRBD2 (6 bases). The CDR3 length is 16 residues. The germline V gene has CDR1 SEHNR and CDR2 FQNEAQ (reference sequence). V lost 4 bases, J lost 4 bases, and 16 bases lay in between. The CDR3 sequence: CASSYSGRPTTGELFF. The CDR3 DNA reads TGTGCCAGCAGCTACTCCGGGAGACCCACCACCGGGGAGCTGTTTTTT.

Remarks on this clone: A junction end diverges from the germline sequence, so it may reflect a read error. The chain uses TRBV10-3 and TRBJ2-7; D is possibly TRBD1 (6 bases). The CDR3 consists of 11 residues. Per the germline V gene, CDR1 is ENHRY and CDR2 is SYGVKD. This CDR3 reads CAISEGGTIFF. The CDR3 region has the DNA TGTGCCATCAGTGAGGGTGGGACAATCTTCTTC.

This clone was found a few times. The genes are TRBV10-1 and TRBJ2-1, with TRBD2 matching 10 bases. V trimming: 0 bases; J trimming: 8 bases; junction bases outside the gene matches: 7. The CDR3 length is 16 residues. The germline V gene encodes CDR1 WNHNN and CDR2 SYGVQD (reference sequence). The CDR3 coding sequence is TGCGCCAGCAGTGAGTCCGGTAGCGGGAGGTTCGATGAGCAGTTCTTC. Its translation is CASSESGSGRFDEQFF.